This TCR beta chain came from a study of cytomegalovirus exposure and HLA in healthy donors. V lost 0 bases, J lost 1 base, and 7 bases stayed unmatched. CDR1 and CDR2 (germline): SGDLS, YYNGEE. The CDR3 has 16 amino acids. PCR primers comprised 60 Vbeta and 13 Jbeta primers. The table came from immunoSEQ multiplex PCR; TCRdb's copy has only in-frame clones and leaves some out. The sample consists of approximately 100,000 clones, 75% to 85% of them appearing once. What was sequenced was PBMCs. The chain uses TRBV9 and TRBJ2-7; 7 bases agree with TRBD2. The sequence was collected from a woman younger than 35 in good health and CMV-seropositive. For the CDR3, the DNA is TGTGCCAGCAGCGTAGGAGCGGGGCTACCTTCCTACGAGCAGTACTTC. It translates to CASSVGAGLPSYEQYF.